Listed below are T cell receptor beta chains from one sample, sequenced in a study of PD-1 blockade in classical Hodgkin lymphoma. TCRdb's table, derived via immunoSEQ multiplex PCR, lists solely in-frame clones and lacks some. The sample yields roughly 96,000 clones, 85% to 90% seen once. Specimen: peripheral blood mononuclear cells (PBMCs), collected before the second cycle of nivolumab. The origin of the receptors is a human donor with classical Hodgkin lymphoma. CDR3s include the opening cysteine and the closing phenylalanine or tryptophan. Each record gives: V gene, J gene, clone size, D gene, CDR3 DNA, CDR3 protein. D genes are given only for firm matches. Only part of the rows carry a size: once, few, many, or a class if the clone is expanded.

>TRBV7-6|TRBJ2-4|.|.
TGTGCCAGCAGCCCTTCTAGCTCTGGCGGAAAAAACATTCAGTACTTC
CASSPSSSGGKNIQYF
>TRBV9|TRBJ2-3|once|TRBD2
TGTGCCAGCACCGACGATAGCGGGAGTAGGGGGCGGACAGATACGCAGTATTTT
CASTDDSGSRGRTDTQYF
>TRBV7-6|TRBJ2-3|.|TRBD2
TGTGCCAGCAGCTTAGGGCTAGCGGGACGCACAGATACGCAGTATTTT
CASSLGLAGRTDTQYF
>TRBV19|TRBJ2-1|once|.
TGTGCCAGTAGTATCCGGGACTCTTACAATGAGCAGTTCTTC
CASSIRDSYNEQFF
>TRBV11-1|TRBJ1-1|.|.
TGTGCCAGCAACTTTGGAGAGAACACTGAAGCTTTCTTT
CASNFGENTEAFF
>TRBV4-1|TRBJ2-1|.|TRBD2
TGCGCCAGCAGCCTCGCGGGGGGGAATGTAGTTGAGCAGTTCTTC
CASSLAGGNVVEQFF
>TRBV18|TRBJ1-6|few|.
TGTGCCAGCTCAACTAGCGGTTCACCCCTCCACTTT
CASSTSGSPLHF
>TRBV5-4|TRBJ1-2|.|.
TGTGCCAGCAGCCAGACGGGGGGCGTCTATGGCTACACCTTC
CASSQTGGVYGYTF
>TRBV7-3|TRBJ2-1|.|TRBD1
TGTGCCAGCAGCGGGGACAGGCATGAGCAGTTCTTC
CASSGDRHEQFF
>TRBV20-1|TRBJ2-7|.|.
TGCAGTGCTAGCTCGGGCTACGAGCAGTACTTC
CSASSGYEQYF
>TRBV27|TRBJ2-7|.|.
TGTGCCAGCAGGACACAAAGGGTCCTTCCTTCTGAGCAGTACTTC
CASRTQRVLPSEQYF
>TRBV19|TRBJ2-7|.|.
TGTGCCAGTAGTATCGGGGCCTACCTGGCCGAGCAGTACTTC
CASSIGAYLAEQYF
>TRBV2|TRBJ1-5|.|TRBD1
TGTGCCAGCAGTATCCCAACAGGGGGCACTCAGCCCCAGCATTTT
CASSIPTGGTQPQHF
>TRBV5-5|TRBJ1-2|.|.
TGTGCCAGCAGCTGGACAGTCGGAGTCTATGGCTACACCTTC
CASSWTVGVYGYTF
>TRBV5-5|TRBJ1-4|once|TRBD1
TGTGCCAGCAGCTTGGCCGGGACAGGGGCTGAAAAACTGTTTTTT
CASSLAGTGAEKLFF
>TRBV29-1|TRBJ2-2|.|.
TGCAGCGTTGAAGTTGGGATCCACAGCGCCGGGGAGCTGTTTTTT
CSVEVGIHSAGELFF
>TRBV4-1|TRBJ2-5|.|.
TGCGCCAGCAGCCAAGAGGGCTGGCTCCAAGAGACCCAGTACTTC
CASSQEGWLQETQYF
>TRBV28|TRBJ2-6|.|TRBD1
TGTGCCAGCAGTGCCCCGGGACAGGTCCCCTCTGGGGCCAACGTCCTGACTTTC
CASSAPGQVPSGANVLTF
>TRBV7-7|TRBJ2-2|.|.
TGTGCTAGCAGCTCTGGACAGAATGTAGGGGAGCTGTTTTTT
CASSSGQNVGELFF
>TRBV9|TRBJ2-1|.|TRBD2
TGTGCCAGCAGCGTAGCCTTAAGCGGGAGGGCCGACAATGAGCAGTTCTTC
CASSVALSGRADNEQFF
>TRBV18|TRBJ2-7|.|TRBD1
TGTGCCAGCTCACAGGGGGCGCAATCGGCCTACGAGCAGTACTTC
CASSQGAQSAYEQYF
>TRBV5-6|TRBJ2-1|few|TRBD1
TGTGCCAGCAGCTCGGGACAGGGGGTTTTCCAGTTCTTC
CASSSGQGVFQFF
>TRBV9|TRBJ2-1|.|.
TGTGCCAGCAGCGCGACTACATCTTCCTACAATGAGCAGTTCTTC
CASSATTSSYNEQFF
>TRBV5-6|TRBJ2-1|once|.
TGTGCCAGCAGCTCCCGGGACACCCCCTACAATGAGCAGTTCTTC
CASSSRDTPYNEQFF
>TRBV13|TRBJ2-7|.|.
TGTGCCAGCAGCTTAGGTACGTCCTACGAGCAGTACTTC
CASSLGTSYEQYF
>TRBV6-5|TRBJ2-2|.|TRBD1
TGTGCCAGCAGGGGACAGCGATACACCGGGGAGCTGTTTTTT
CASRGQRYTGELFF
>TRBV7-8|TRBJ2-5|.|TRBD2
TGTGCCAGCAGCTTAGTCCCCGGGGGGGCAGAGACCCAGTACTTC
CASSLVPGGAETQYF
>TRBV19|TRBJ1-1|few|TRBD1
TGTGCCAGTATTAAGACAGGGGGAACTGAAGCTTTCTTT
CASIKTGGTEAFF
>TRBV11-2|TRBJ1-3|.|.
TGTGCCAGCAGCTTAGGCCCCGCCGGGAACACCATATATTTT
CASSLGPAGNTIYF
>TRBV7-9|TRBJ2-1|.|.
TGTGCCAGCAGCCCGCGTGAGGCCGGAAGCCCAGGCAATGAGCAGTTCTTC
CASSPREAGSPGNEQFF
>TRBV7-9|TRBJ2-1|.|TRBD1
TGTGCCAGCAGCCCGAGGACAGGGGTAACCTACAATGAGCAGTTCTTC
CASSPRTGVTYNEQFF
>TRBV7-9|TRBJ2-1|.|TRBD2
TGTGCCAGCAGCGGAGGGGGACTAGCGGGAAGTGAGCAGTTCTTC
CASSGGGLAGSEQFF
>TRBV25-1|TRBJ2-6|.|.
TGTGCCAGCAGTGCATACGGGGCCAACGTCCTGACTTTC
CASSAYGANVLTF
>TRBV7-8|TRBJ1-2|few|.
TGTGCCAGCAGCTTAGGGGTTGACTATGGCTACACCTTC
CASSLGVDYGYTF
>TRBV7-2|TRBJ2-7|.|TRBD2
TGTGCCAGCAGCTCGATCGGGACTAGCGGGAGCTACGAGCAGTACTTC
CASSSIGTSGSYEQYF
>TRBV18|TRBJ2-3|.|.
TGTGCCAGCTCAGCGGACGAGGGGTCCCCCACAGATACGCAGTATTTT
CASSADEGSPTDTQYF
>TRBV7-2|TRBJ1-3|.|.
TGTGCCAGCAGCTCCTGGGAGAGGAACACCATATATTTT
CASSSWERNTIYF
>TRBV27|TRBJ1-2|once|.
TGTGCCAGCAGTACCGACAGAGCTAACTATGGCTACACCTTC
CASSTDRANYGYTF
>TRBV14|TRBJ2-5|.|.
TGTGCCAGCAGCCAAGGAATAGGGTTCCAAGAGACCCAGTACTTC
CASSQGIGFQETQYF
>TRBV5-4|TRBJ2-7|.|TRBD2
TGTGCCAGCAGCTTCGGGGGGGGCTCCTACGAGCAGTACTTC
CASSFGGGSYEQYF
>TRBV4-1|TRBJ2-3|.|TRBD2
TGCGCCAGCAGCCATCGACTAGCGGGGGACACAGATACGCAGTATTTT
CASSHRLAGDTDTQYF
>TRBV18|TRBJ2-5|.|TRBD2
TGTGCCAGCTCACCAGCCCAGTGGGGAGGGTGGAAGACCCAGTACTTC
CASSPAQWGGWKTQYF
>TRBV4-1|TRBJ2-1|.|.
TGCGCCAGCAGCCAAGACCCCCCCGCAACACTGACCTACAATGAGCAGTTCTTC
CASSQDPPATLTYNEQFF
>TRBV19|TRBJ2-5|.|TRBD2
TGTGCCAGTGCGACTAGCGGGGGTAAAGAGACCCAGTACTTC
CASATSGGKETQYF
>TRBV27|TRBJ2-2|.|.
TGTGCCAGCAGAGGGTCGACGAACACCGGGGAGCTGTTTTTT
CASRGSTNTGELFF
>TRBV11-2|TRBJ2-1|.|TRBD1
TGTGCCAGCAGCCTAGGACAGGGATACAATGAGCAGTTCTTC
CASSLGQGYNEQFF
>TRBV28|TRBJ1-6|.|TRBD1
TGTGCCAGCCGAGCTATTACAGGGGGCGAAATTAATTCACCCCTCCACTTT
CASRAITGGEINSPLHF
>TRBV7-6|TRBJ2-7|.|.
TGTGCCAGCAGCTCACACCCAAAAGACAGGGAGGACTTCAGGTACGAGCAGTACTTC
CASSSHPKDREDFRYEQYF
>TRBV9|TRBJ2-1|.|.
TGTGCCAGCAGCGTAGAGGTGGATAACTACAATGAGCAGTTCTTC
CASSVEVDNYNEQFF